The 14 T cell receptor beta chains given below trace back to one sample, sequenced in a study of blood T cell repertoires in COVID-19. Produced via immunoSEQ multiplex PCR; TCRdb's table is partial and in-frame only. The sample records approximately 240,000 clones, 80% to 85% being singletons. Sequencing used peripheral blood. The receptor source for this set is a woman aged 60-75 years with acute or convalescent COVID-19.

The chain links TRBV5-1 to TRBJ1-1; D is possibly TRBD1 (6 bases). V was pared by 0 bases and J by 2 bases, with 17 bases between. The germline V gene has CDR1 SGHRS and CDR2 YFSETQ. CDR3 length equals 17 residues. CDR3 nucleotide sequence: TGCGCCAGCAGCTTGGTTGGATCGACAGGAGCCAACACTGAAGCTTTCTTT. It codes for CASSLVGSTGANTEAFF. The whole variable domain, remainder taken from reference TRBV5-1 and TRBJ1-1, is KAGVTQTPRYLIKTRGQQVTLSCSPISGHRSVSWYQQTPGQGLQFLFEYFSETQRNKGNFPGRFSGRQFSNSRSEMNVSTLELGDSALYLCASSLVGSTGANTEAFFGQGTRLTVV.

This clone was recorded a few times. The CDR3 DNA reads TGTGCCTGGAGCGAGGTCGGAAACACCATATATTTT. It yields the protein CAWSEVGNTIYF. The chain employs TRBV30 and TRBJ1-3; D ambiguous. V was pared by 3 bases and J by 4 bases, with 7 bases between. This CDR3 is 12 amino acids long. Germline V CDR1 and CDR2: GTSNPN, SVGIG (reference sequence).

The chain carries TRBV2 and TRBJ2-1; TRBD2 aligns across 14 bases. Germline V gives CDR1 SNHLY, CDR2 FYNNEI. The V segment lost 6 bases and the J segment 12 bases; nucleotides outside the gene matches: 10. The CDR3 extends over 15 amino acids. CDR3 residues: CASRTGTSGGPWQFF. DNA for the CDR3: TGTGCCAGCAGAACCGGGACTAGCGGGGGCCCGTGGCAGTTCTTC.

This clone came up once. The chain carries TRBV6-5 and TRBJ2-2; D is ambiguous. Germline V gene data show CDR1 as MNHEY and CDR2 as SVGAGI. The CDR3 runs to 15 residues. The germline V and J ends were trimmed by 2 bases and 0 bases, with 7 bases remaining between them. DNA of the CDR3: TGTGCCAGCAGTTACGGCGGCCCGAACACCGGGGAGCTGTTTTTT. This sequence encodes CASSYGGPNTGELFF.

The rearrangement uses TRBV29-1 and TRBJ1-4; no definite D call. The CDR3 consists of 15 residues. V shed 3 bases and J shed 5 bases, with 16 bases lying between them. Germline CDR1 and CDR2: SQVTM and ANQGSEA. The CDR3 nucleotides are TGCAGCGTTGATTTGGGAGGGAAAGGGAATGAAAAACTGTTTTTT. Protein sequence: CSVDLGGKGNEKLFF.

The chain is built from TRBV2 and TRBJ1-2; D is unresolved. The CDR3 sequence is 13 residues long. V was trimmed by 3 bases and J by 0 bases, leaving 5 bases between them. CDR1 and CDR2 (germline): SNHLY, FYNNEI. CDR3 in amino acids: CASSDRANYGYTF. The CDR3 nucleotides are TGTGCCAGCAGTGATCGAGCTAACTATGGCTACACCTTC.

The rearrangement uses TRBV5-4 and TRBJ2-7; TRBD1 aligns across 8 bases. Germline CDR1 reads SGHNT; CDR2 reads YYREEE (reference sequence). V was clipped by 1 base and J by 3 bases; unmatched bases: 6. CDR3 length: 15 residues. CDR3 sequence: CASSLTGQGNYEQYF. The DNA of the CDR3 is TGTGCCAGCAGCTTGACAGGACAGGGAAACTACGAGCAGTACTTC. Full variable domain (outside the CDR3, taken from reference TRBV5-4 and TRBJ2-7): ETGVTQSPTHLIKTRGQQVTLRCSSQSGHNTVSWYQQALGQGPQFIFQYYREEENGRGNFPPRFSGLQFPNYSSELNVNALELDDSALYLCASSLTGQGNYEQYFGPGTRLTVT.

The rearrangement links TRBV30 to TRBJ1-1; D remains ambiguous. The CDR3 consists of 18 residues. The germline gives CDR1 GTSNPN, CDR2 SVGIG (reference sequence). V lost 0 bases and J lost 0, with 20 bases in between. The CDR3 sequence: CAWSVRASRLKMNTEAFF. CDR3 DNA sequence: TGTGCCTGGAGTGTGCGAGCGTCTCGCCTAAAAATGAACACTGAAGCTTTCTTT.

This chain links TRBV30 with TRBJ2-3; no definite D call. Per the germline V gene, CDR1 is GTSNPN and CDR2 is SVGIG (reference sequence). The CDR3 length is 13 residues. The V end lost 0 bases, the J end lost 9 bases, and 13 bases lay between the germline ends. The chain's CDR3 is CAWSVFVGHTQYF. The CDR3 bases are TGTGCCTGGAGTGTATTTGTGGGCCACACGCAGTATTTT.

V is TRBV10-3 and J is TRBJ2-7, with 8 positions matching TRBD1. Germline loops: CDR1 ENHRY, CDR2 SYGVKD. After removal of 11 bases from V and 3 bases from J, the junction contained 15 bases not matched to a gene. The CDR3 covers 15 residues. The CDR3 here is CASGQGQGRGYEQYF. The CDR3 DNA reads TGTGCCTCAGGACAGGGCCAAGGGAGAGGCTACGAGCAGTACTTC.

The chain employs TRBV9 and TRBJ2-2; perhaps TRBD2 as D (5 bases). CDR1 is SGDLS and CDR2 is YYNGEE in the germline V gene. Trimming pared 4 bases from V and 6 bases from J, leaving 10 bases between. The CDR3 is 13 residues long. The CDR3 bases are TGTGCCAGCAGCTTTGAGGGTGCCGGGGAGCTGTTTTTT. It translates to CASSFEGAGELFF. Together with reference TRBV9 and TRBJ2-2, the CDR3 gives the full variable domain: DSGVTQTPKHLITATGQRVTLRCSPRSGDLSVYWYQQSLDQGLQFLIQYYNGEERAKGNILERFSAQQFPDLHSELNLSSLELGDSALYFCASSFEGAGELFFGEGSRLTVL.

This clone was observed a few times. V gene TRBV7-8 combines with J gene TRBJ1-4, with D possibly being TRBD1 (5 bases). This CDR3 comprises 15 residues. Germline-derived CDR1 and CDR2 are SGHVS and FQNEAQ. Trimming pared 0 bases from V and 7 bases from J, leaving 12 bases between. CDR3 bases: TGTGCCAGCAGCTTAGCGGGGAGGGGTGGTGAAAAACTGTTTTTT. It translates to CASSLAGRGGEKLFF. Full variable domain (outside the CDR3, taken from reference TRBV7-8 and TRBJ1-4): GAGVSQSPRYKVAKRGQDVALRCDPISGHVSLFWYQQALGQGPEFLTYFQNEAQLDKSGLPSDRFFAERPEGSVSTLKIQRTQQEDSAVYLCASSLAGRGGEKLFFGSGTQLSVL.

The chain couples TRBV5-4 to TRBJ1-2; 9 positions match TRBD1. The V segment lost 4 bases and the J segment 4 bases; nucleotides outside the gene matches: 5. This CDR3 region has 14 residues. CDR1 is SGHNT, CDR2 YYREEE, per germline (reference sequence). CDR3 coding DNA: TGTGCCAGCAGCCCGACGGGACAGGGCTATGGCTACACCTTC. It encodes CASSPTGQGYGYTF.

The chain employs TRBV30 and TRBJ2-3; TRBD2 agrees at 9 bases. The J segment lost 8 bases and the V segment lost 3 bases, leaving 6 bases of the junction unmatched. The CDR3 is made up of 13 amino acids. Germline CDR1 reads GTSNPN; CDR2 reads SVGIG (reference sequence). The CDR3 reads CAWRGLAGGTQYF. The CDR3 DNA sequence: TGTGCCTGGAGGGGACTAGCTGGTGGTACGCAGTATTTT.